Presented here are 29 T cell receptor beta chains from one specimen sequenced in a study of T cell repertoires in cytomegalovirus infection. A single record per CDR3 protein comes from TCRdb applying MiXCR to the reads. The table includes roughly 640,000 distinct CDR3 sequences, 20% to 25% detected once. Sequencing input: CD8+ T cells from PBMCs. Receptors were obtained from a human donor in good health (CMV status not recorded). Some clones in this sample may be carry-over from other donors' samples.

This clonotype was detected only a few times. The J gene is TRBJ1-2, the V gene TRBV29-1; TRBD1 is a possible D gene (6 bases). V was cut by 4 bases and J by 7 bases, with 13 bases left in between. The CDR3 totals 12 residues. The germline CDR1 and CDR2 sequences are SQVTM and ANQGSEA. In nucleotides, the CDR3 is TGCAGCGTTGTGGACAGTTCTTCTGGCTACACCTTC. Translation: CSVVDSSSGYTF.

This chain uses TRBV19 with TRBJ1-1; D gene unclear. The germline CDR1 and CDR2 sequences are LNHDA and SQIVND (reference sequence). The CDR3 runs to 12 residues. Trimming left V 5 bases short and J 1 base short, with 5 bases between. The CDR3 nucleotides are TGTGCCAGTAGTGATTGGAACACTGAAGCTTTCTTT. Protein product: CASSDWNTEAFF.

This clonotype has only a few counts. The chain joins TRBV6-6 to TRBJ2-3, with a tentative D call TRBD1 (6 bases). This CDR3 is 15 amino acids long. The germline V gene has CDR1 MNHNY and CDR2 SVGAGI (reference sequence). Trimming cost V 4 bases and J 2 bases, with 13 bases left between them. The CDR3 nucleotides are TGTGCCAGCAGTTTCAACAGGGATGCCACAGATACGCAGTATTTT. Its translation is CASSFNRDATDTQYF.

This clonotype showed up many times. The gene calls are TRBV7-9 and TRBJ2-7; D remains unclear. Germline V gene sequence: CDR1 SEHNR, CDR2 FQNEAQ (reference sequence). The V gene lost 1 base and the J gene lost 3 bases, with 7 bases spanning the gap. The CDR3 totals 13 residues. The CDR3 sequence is CASSLGVVYEQYF. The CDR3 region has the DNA TGTGCCAGCAGCTTAGGAGTAGTCTACGAGCAGTACTTC.

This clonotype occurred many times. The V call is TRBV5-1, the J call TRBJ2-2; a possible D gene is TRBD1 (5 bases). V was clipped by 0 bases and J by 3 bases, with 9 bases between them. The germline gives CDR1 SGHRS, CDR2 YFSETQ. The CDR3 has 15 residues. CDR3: CASSLDQGHTGELFF. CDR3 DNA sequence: TGCGCCAGCAGCTTGGATCAGGGCCACACCGGGGAGCTGTTTTTT.

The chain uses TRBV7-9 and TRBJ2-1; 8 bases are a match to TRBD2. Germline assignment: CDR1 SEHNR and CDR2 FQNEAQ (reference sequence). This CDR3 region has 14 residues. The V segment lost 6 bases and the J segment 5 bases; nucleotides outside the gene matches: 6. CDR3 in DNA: TGTGCCAGCAGGCTAGCGGGTAAGGACAATGAGCAGTTCTTC. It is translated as CASRLAGKDNEQFF.

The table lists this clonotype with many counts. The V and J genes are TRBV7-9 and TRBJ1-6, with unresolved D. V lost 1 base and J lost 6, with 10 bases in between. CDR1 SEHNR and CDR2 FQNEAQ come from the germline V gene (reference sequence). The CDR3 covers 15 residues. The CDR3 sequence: CASSLVQAGNSPLHF. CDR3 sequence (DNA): TGTGCCAGCAGCTTAGTCCAGGCCGGTAATTCACCCCTCCACTTT. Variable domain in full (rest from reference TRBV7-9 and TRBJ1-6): DTGVSQNPRHKITKRGQNVTFRCDPISEHNRLYWYRQTLGQGPEFLTYFQNEAQLEKSRLLSDRFSAERPKGSFSTLEIQRTEQGDSAMYLCASSLVQAGNSPLHFGNGTRLTVT.

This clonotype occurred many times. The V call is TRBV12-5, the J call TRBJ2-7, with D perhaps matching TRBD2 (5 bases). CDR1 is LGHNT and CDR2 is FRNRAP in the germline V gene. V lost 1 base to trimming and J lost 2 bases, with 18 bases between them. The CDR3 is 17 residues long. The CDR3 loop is CASGLAEGGSGAYEQYV. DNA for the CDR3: TGTGCTAGTGGTTTGGCCGAGGGTGGGAGCGGTGCCTACGAGCAGTACGTC.

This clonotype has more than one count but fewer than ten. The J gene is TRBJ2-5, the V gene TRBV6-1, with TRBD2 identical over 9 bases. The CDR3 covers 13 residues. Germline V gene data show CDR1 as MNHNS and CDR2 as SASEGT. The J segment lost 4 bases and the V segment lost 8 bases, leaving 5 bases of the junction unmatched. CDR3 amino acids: CASVVTSGETQYF. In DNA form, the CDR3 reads TGTGCCAGCGTCGTGACTAGCGGAGAGACCCAGTACTTC.

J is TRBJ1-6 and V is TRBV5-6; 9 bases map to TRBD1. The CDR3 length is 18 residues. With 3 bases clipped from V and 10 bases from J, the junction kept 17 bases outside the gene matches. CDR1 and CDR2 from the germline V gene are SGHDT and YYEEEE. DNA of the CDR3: TGTGCCAGCAGCTCACTCCCAGGACGGGACAGGGAGGGATCACCCCTCCACTTT. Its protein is CASSSLPGRDREGSPLHF.

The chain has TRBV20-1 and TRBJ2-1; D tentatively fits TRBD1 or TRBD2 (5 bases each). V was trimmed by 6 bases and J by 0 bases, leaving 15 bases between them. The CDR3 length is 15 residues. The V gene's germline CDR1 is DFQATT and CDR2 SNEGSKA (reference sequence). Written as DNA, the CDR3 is TGCAGTGCCAGGGACCTAATAAGCTCCTACAATGAGCAGTTCTTC. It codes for CSARDLISSYNEQFF.

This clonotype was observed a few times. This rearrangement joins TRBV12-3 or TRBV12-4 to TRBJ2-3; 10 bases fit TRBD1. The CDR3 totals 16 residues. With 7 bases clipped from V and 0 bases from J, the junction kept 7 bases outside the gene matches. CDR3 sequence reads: CASTNRDRGSTDTQYF. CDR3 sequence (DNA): TGTGCCAGCACCAACCGGGACAGGGGAAGCACAGATACGCAGTATTTT.

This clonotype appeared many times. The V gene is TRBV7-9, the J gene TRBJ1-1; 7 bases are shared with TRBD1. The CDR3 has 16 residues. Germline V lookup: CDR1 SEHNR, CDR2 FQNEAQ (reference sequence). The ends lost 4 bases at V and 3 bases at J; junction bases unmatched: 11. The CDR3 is CASSSQTGRGDTEAFF. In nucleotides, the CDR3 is TGTGCCAGCAGCTCGCAGACAGGGAGGGGAGACACTGAAGCTTTCTTT. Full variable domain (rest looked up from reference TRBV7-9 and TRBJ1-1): DTGVSQNPRHKITKRGQNVTFRCDPISEHNRLYWYRQTLGQGPEFLTYFQNEAQLEKSRLLSDRFSAERPKGSFSTLEIQRTEQGDSAMYLCASSSQTGRGDTEAFFGQGTRLTVV.

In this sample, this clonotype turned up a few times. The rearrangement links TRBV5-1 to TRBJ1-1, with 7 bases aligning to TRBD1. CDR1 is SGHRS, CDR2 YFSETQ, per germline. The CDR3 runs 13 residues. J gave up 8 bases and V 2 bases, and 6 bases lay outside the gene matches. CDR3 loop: CASSLGQVQEAFF. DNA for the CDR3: TGCGCCAGCAGCTTAGGACAGGTCCAAGAAGCTTTCTTT.

The CDR3 DNA sequence: TGTGCCAGCAGTTACGGCTGGAATCAGCCCCAGCATTTT. This sequence encodes CASSYGWNQPQHF. V and J are TRBV6-8 and TRBJ1-5; D gene ambiguous. V was trimmed by 2 bases and J by 4 bases, leaving 6 bases between them. The germline V gene encodes CDR1 MNHGY and CDR2 SAAAGT. The CDR3 sequence is 13 residues long.

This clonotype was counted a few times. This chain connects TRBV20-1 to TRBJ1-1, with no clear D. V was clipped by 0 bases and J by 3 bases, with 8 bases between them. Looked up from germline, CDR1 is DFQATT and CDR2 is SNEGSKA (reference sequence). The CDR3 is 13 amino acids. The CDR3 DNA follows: TGCAGTGCTAGAGATTCCGATTACACTGAAGCTTTCTTT. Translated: CSARDSDYTEAFF.

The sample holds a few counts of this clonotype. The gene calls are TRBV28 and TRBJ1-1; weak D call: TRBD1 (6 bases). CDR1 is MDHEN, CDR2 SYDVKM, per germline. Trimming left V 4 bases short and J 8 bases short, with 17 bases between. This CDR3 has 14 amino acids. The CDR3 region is CASSSRGWVPEAFF. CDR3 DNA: TGTGCCAGCAGTTCCAGGGGATGGGTACCCGAAGCTTTCTTT.

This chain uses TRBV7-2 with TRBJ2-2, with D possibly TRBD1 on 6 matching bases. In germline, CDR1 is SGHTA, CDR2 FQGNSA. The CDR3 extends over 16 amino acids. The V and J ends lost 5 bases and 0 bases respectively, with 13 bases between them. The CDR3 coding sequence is TGTGCCAGCAGCCCCAGGACAGTCGCGAACACCGGGGAGCTGTTTTTT. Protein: CASSPRTVANTGELFF.

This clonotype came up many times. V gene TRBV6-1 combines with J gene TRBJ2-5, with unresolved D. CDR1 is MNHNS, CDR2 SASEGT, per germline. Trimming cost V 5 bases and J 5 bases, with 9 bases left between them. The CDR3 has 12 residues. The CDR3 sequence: CASSPSVETQYF. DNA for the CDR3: TGTGCCAGCAGTCCGTCGGTCGAGACCCAGTACTTC.

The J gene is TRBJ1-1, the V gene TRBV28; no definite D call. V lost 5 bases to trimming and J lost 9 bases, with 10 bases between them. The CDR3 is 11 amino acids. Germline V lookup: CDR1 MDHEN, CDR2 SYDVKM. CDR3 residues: CASSNGAKAFF. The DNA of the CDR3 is TGTGCCAGCAGTAATGGTGCCAAAGCTTTCTTT.

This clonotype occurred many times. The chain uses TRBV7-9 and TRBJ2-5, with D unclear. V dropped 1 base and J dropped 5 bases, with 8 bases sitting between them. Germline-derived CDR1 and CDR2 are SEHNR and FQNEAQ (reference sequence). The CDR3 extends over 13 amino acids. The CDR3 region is CASSLGGSETQYF. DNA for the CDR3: TGTGCCAGCAGCTTAGGGGGATCGGAGACCCAGTACTTC.

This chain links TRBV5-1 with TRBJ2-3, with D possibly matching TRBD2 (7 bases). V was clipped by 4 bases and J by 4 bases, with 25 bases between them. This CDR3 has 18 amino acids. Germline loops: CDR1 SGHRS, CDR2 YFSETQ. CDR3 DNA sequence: TGCGCCAGCAGCCCCATTCGGGGGGCGACTACCGTGGCAGATACGCAGTATTTT. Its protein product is CASSPIRGATTVADTQYF.

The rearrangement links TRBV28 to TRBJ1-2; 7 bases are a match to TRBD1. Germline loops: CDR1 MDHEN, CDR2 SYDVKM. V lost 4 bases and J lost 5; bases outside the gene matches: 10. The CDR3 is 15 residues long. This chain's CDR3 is CASSSDRKVEYGYTF. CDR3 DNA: TGTGCCAGCAGTTCGGACAGGAAGGTAGAATATGGCTACACCTTC.

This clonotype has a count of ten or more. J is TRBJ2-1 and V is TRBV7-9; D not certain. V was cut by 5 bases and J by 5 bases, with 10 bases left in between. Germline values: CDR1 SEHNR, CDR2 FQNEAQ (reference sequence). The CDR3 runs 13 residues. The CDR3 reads CASSPQGHNEQFF. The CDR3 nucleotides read TGTGCCAGCAGCCCACAAGGCCACAATGAGCAGTTCTTC.

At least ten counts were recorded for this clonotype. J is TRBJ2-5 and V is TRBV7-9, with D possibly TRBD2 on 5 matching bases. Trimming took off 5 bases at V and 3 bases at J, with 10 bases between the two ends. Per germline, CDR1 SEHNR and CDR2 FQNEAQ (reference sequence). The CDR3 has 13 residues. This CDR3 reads CASSPRGEETQYF. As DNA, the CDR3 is TGTGCCAGCAGCCCTCGGGGTGAAGAGACCCAGTACTTC.

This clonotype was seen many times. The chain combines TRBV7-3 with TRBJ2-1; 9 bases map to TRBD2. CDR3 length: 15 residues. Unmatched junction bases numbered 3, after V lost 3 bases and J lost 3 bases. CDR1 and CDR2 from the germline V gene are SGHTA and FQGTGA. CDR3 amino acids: CASSFAGGGYNEQFF. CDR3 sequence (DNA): TGTGCCAGCAGCTTCGCGGGGGGGGGCTACAATGAGCAGTTCTTC.

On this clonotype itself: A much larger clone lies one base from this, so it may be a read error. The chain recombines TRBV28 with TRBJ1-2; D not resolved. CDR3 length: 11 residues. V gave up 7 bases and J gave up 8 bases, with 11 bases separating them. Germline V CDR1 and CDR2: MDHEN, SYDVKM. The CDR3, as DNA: TGTGCCAGCACCTTCGTCGGAGGCTACACCTTC. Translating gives CASTFVGGYTF.

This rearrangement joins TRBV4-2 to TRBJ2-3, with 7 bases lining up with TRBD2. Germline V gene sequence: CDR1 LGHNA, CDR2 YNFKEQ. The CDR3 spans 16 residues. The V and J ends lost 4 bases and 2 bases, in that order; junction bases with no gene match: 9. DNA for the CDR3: TGTGCCAGCAGCCCCCGACTAGCTCCCTTCACAGATACGCAGTATTTT. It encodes CASSPRLAPFTDTQYF.

The CDR3 bases are TGTGCCAGCAGCTTTGAACAGAACACTGAAGCTTTCTTT. It encodes CASSFEQNTEAFF. The chain is built from TRBV7-9 and TRBJ1-1; no firm D call. Trimming removed 3 bases from V and 1 base from J, with 6 bases in between. The V gene's germline CDR1 is SEHNR and CDR2 FQNEAQ (reference sequence). This CDR3 region has 13 residues.